These T cell receptor beta chains were read from a single sample in a study of cytomegalovirus exposure and HLA in healthy donors. Sequencing was performed with immunoSEQ multiplex PCR; in TCRdb, only in-frame clones are kept and a portion is missing. The table shows 70,000 or so clones, with roughly four fifths occurring only once. Input material: PBMCs. These receptors were collected from a woman aged 60-75 years in good health and CMV-seropositive. Each CDR3 is given without its conserved first and last residue. Each record gives: CDR3 protein, V gene, D gene. A D gene is named only where the DNA matches it firmly.

CDR3aa: ASSKYRDEQY
v_gene: TRBV21-1
d_gene: .

CDR3aa: ASSLVADTQY
v_gene: TRBV7-9
d_gene: .

CDR3aa: ASSETLDNPRAF
v_gene: TRBV25-1
d_gene: .

CDR3aa: ASSIANTGELF
v_gene: TRBV6-5
d_gene: .

CDR3aa: ASSGQGMTAEAF
v_gene: TRBV7-9
d_gene: TRBD1

CDR3aa: ASSPLAGEVNEQF
v_gene: TRBV5-1
d_gene: TRBD2

CDR3aa: ASSLDRLYQPQH
v_gene: TRBV4-1
d_gene: TRBD1

CDR3aa: ASTTDRDRAVPLH
v_gene: TRBV7-8
d_gene: TRBD1

CDR3aa: ASSLQGSAADTQY
v_gene: TRBV11-3
d_gene: .

CDR3aa: ASRSPGYSPLH
v_gene: TRBV6-5
d_gene: .

CDR3aa: ASSRRVAATNTGELF
v_gene: TRBV10-2
d_gene: .

CDR3aa: ASSEARAAGQPQH
v_gene: TRBV2
d_gene: .

CDR3aa: ASSIGGARRDTQY
v_gene: TRBV2
d_gene: TRBD2

CDR3aa: ASSLKEGATTEAF
v_gene: TRBV5-1
d_gene: TRBD1

CDR3aa: ASSDESRGNNSPLH
v_gene: TRBV9
d_gene: .

CDR3aa: ASSERAGTYNEQF
v_gene: TRBV9
d_gene: TRBD2

CDR3aa: ASSGDRGTTEAF
v_gene: TRBV6-5
d_gene: TRBD1

CDR3aa: AWFSPPGGRNEQF
v_gene: TRBV30
d_gene: TRBD2

CDR3aa: ASSVRRGSQPQH
v_gene: TRBV2
d_gene: TRBD1

CDR3aa: ASSEGGGNQPQH
v_gene: TRBV2
d_gene: .

CDR3aa: ASSRTSGGGETQY
v_gene: TRBV7-3
d_gene: TRBD2

CDR3aa: ASSSSQGGGYT
v_gene: TRBV9
d_gene: TRBD1

CDR3aa: ASSSRGAQETQY
v_gene: TRBV7-2
d_gene: .

CDR3aa: ASSLIRGRSSEKLF
v_gene: TRBV5-6
d_gene: TRBD1

CDR3aa: ASNGGKGIDYGYT
v_gene: TRBV5-4
d_gene: .

CDR3aa: ASDRGNTGELF
v_gene: TRBV10-3
d_gene: TRBD1

CDR3aa: ASSHAGGFSTDTQY
v_gene: TRBV5-1
d_gene: TRBD1

CDR3aa: ALDRGDEKLF
v_gene: TRBV30
d_gene: .

CDR3aa: ASSGAAGPGGAQY
v_gene: TRBV5-1
d_gene: .

CDR3aa: ASSLGPGGSTFYEQY
v_gene: TRBV5-1
d_gene: TRBD1

CDR3aa: ASSAGLGIDNEQF
v_gene: TRBV5-1
d_gene: TRBD2

CDR3aa: ASSRTGGFPGANVLT
v_gene: TRBV5-1
d_gene: TRBD1

CDR3aa: ASSMWGLAGEGSYNEQF
v_gene: TRBV19
d_gene: TRBD2

CDR3aa: ASSDRHRGLGIYGYT
v_gene: TRBV25-1
d_gene: TRBD1

CDR3aa: ASSLSAGTGYEQF
v_gene: TRBV27
d_gene: TRBD1

CDR3aa: ASSSGQDPRGYT
v_gene: TRBV7-9
d_gene: TRBD1

CDR3aa: ASSPNQQGTEYEQY
v_gene: TRBV27
d_gene: TRBD1

CDR3aa: ASSSDSNTEAF
v_gene: TRBV5-4
d_gene: .

CDR3aa: AISAPSGEVTDTQY
v_gene: TRBV10-3
d_gene: .

CDR3aa: ASSQRGFNQPQH
v_gene: TRBV6-5
d_gene: .

CDR3aa: ASSLGAGPYGYT
v_gene: TRBV7-8
d_gene: .

CDR3aa: ASSRMNRVAKADTQY
v_gene: TRBV4-1
d_gene: .

CDR3aa: SALAGIEQF
v_gene: TRBV20-1
d_gene: TRBD2

CDR3aa: ATSRLVENIQY
v_gene: TRBV15
d_gene: .

CDR3aa: ASSRQGQGIGSPLH
v_gene: TRBV19
d_gene: TRBD1